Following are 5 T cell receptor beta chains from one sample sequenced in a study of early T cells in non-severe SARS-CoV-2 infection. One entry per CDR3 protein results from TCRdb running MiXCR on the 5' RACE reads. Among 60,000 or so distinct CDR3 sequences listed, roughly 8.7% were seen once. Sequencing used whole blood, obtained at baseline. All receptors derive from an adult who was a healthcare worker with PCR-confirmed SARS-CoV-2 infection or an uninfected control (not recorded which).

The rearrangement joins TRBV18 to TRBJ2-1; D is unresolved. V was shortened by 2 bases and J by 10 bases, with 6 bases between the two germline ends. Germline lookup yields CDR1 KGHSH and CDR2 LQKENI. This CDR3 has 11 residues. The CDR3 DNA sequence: TGTGCCAGCTCACCATCGTACGAGCAGTTCTTC. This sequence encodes CASSPSYEQFF.

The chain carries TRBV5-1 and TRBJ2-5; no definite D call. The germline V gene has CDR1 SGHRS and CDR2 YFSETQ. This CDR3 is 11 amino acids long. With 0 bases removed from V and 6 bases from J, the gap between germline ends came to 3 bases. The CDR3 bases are TGCGCCAGCAGCTTGGAACAGACCCAGTACTTC. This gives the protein CASSLEQTQYF. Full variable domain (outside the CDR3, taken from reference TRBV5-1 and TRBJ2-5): KAGVTQTPRYLIKTRGQQVTLSCSPISGHRSVSWYQQTPGQGLQFLFEYFSETQRNKGNFPGRFSGRQFSNSRSEMNVSTLELGDSALYLCASSLEQTQYFGPGTRLLVL.

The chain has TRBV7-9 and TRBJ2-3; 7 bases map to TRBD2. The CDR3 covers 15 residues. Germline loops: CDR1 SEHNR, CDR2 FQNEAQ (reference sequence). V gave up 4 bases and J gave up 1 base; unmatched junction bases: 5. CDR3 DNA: TGTGCCAGCAGCTCGCCAGCGGGGCGCACAGATACGCAGTATTTT. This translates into CASSSPAGRTDTQYF. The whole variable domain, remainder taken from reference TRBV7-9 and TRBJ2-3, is DTGVSQNPRHKITKRGQNVTFRCDPISEHNRLYWYRQTLGQGPEFLTYFQNEAQLEKSRLLSDRFSAERPKGSFSTLEIQRTEQGDSAMYLCASSSPAGRTDTQYFGPGTRLTVL.

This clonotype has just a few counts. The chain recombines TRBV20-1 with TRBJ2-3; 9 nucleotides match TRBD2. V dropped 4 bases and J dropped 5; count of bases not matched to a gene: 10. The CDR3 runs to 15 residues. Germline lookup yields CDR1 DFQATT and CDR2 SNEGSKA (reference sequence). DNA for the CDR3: TGCAGTGCTACCCCCCCCAGCGGGAGGCGAGATACGCAGTATTTT. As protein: CSATPPSGRRDTQYF.

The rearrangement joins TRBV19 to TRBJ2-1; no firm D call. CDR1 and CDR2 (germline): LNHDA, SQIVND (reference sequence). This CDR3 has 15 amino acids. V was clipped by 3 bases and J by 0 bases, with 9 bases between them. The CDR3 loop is CASSIHQSSYNEQFF. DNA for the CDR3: TGTGCCAGTAGTATTCACCAGAGCTCCTACAATGAGCAGTTCTTC. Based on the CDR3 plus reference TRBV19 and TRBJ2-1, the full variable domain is DGGITQSPKYLFRKEGQNVTLSCEQNLNHDAMYWYRQDPGQGLRLIYYSQIVNDFQKGDIAEGYSVSREKKESFPLTVTSAQKNPTAFYLCASSIHQSSYNEQFFGPGTRLTVL.